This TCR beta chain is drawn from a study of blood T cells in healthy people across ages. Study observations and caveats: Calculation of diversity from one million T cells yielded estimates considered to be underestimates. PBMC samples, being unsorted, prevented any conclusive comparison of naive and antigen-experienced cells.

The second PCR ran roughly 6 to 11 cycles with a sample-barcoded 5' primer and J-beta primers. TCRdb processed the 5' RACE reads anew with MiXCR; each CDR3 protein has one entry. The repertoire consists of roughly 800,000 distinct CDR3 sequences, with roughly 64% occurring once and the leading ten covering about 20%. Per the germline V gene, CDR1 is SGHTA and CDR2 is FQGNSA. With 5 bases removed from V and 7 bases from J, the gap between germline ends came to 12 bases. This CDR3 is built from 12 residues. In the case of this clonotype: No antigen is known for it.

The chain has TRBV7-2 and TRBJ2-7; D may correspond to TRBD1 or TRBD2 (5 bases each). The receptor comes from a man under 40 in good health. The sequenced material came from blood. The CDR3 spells CASSPQEGEQYF. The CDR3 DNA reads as TGTGCCAGCAGCCCGCAAGAGGGGGAGCAGTACTTC.